This entry concerns a single T cell receptor (beta chain). The method was immunoSEQ multiplex PCR; TCRdb's version includes in-frame clones alone and lacks a portion of them. This sample has under 150,000 clones, with under 90% found just once. Germline lookup yields CDR1 MDHEN and CDR2 SYDVKM. This CDR3 has 15 residues. V lost 5 bases to trimming and J lost 7 bases; unmatched junction nucleotides: 11. Cohorts were assigned according to the clinical history that participants reported. This specimen comes from a study of blood T cell repertoires in COVID-19. Across the whole study: Cohort 3 recovered donors had two negative PCRs, clearance, or symptom resolution. Collection of acute and convalescent COVID-19 samples took place in the United States, Italy and Spain. T cells, B-cell-depleted T cells, or PBMCs provided the cDNA or gDNA that served as material.

The clonotype originates from a man aged 45-65 years in a cohort exposed to, infected with or recovered from COVID-19 (not recorded which). Sequences were obtained from PBMCs or T cells enriched from blood (not recorded which). The chain recombines TRBV28 with TRBJ1-2, with 9 bases fitting TRBD1. The chain's CDR3 is CASSRTGQGFRGYTF. CDR3 bases: TGTGCCAGCAGTCGGACGGGACAGGGTTTCCGTGGCTACACCTTC.